This note documents a single T cell receptor beta chain sequence. Generated by immunoSEQ multiplex PCR, the TCRdb table keeps only in-frame clones and is missing some. Of roughly 120,000 clones listed, about 95% are singletons. The data were taken from a study of control samples from healthy donors and cancer patients. Per the germline V gene, CDR1 is MGHRA and CDR2 is YSYEKL. The CDR3 consists of 14 residues. The trim removed 5 bases at V and 2 bases at J, leaving 5 bases unmatched. The clonotype originates from a man in his thirties or forties in good health. The rearrangement links TRBV4-1 to TRBJ1-1; 7 bases are a match to TRBD1. The sequencing input was blood. DNA of the CDR3: TGCGCCAGCAGCTTTGACAGGGAAAACACTGAAGCTTTCTTT. Translated, it gives CASSFDRENTEAFF.